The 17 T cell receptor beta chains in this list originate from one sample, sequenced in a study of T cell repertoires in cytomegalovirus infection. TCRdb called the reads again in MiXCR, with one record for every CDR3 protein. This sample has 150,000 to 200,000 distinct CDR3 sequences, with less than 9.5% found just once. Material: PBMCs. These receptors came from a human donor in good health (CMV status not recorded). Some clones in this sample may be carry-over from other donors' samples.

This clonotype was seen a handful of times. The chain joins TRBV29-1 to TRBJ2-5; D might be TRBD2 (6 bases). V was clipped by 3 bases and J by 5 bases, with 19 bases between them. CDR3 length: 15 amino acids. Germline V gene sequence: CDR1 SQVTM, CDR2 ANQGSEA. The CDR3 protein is CSVDLRRGVPETQYF. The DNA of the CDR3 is TGCAGCGTTGATTTACGGCGGGGTGTGCCGGAGACCCAGTACTTC.

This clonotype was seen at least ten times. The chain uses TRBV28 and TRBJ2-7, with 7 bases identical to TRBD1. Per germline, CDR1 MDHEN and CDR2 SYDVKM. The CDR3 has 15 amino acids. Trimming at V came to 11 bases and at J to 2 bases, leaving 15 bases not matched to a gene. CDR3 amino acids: CAPCGVTGEPYEQYF. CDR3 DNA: TGTGCCCCCTGCGGAGTTACAGGGGAACCCTACGAGCAGTACTTC. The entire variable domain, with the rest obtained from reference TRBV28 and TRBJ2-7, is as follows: DVKVTQSSRYLVKRTGEKVFLECVQDMDHENMFWYRQDPGLGLRLIYFSYDVKMKEKGDIPEGYSVSREKKERFSLILESASTNQTSMYLCAPCGVTGEPYEQYFGPGTRLTVT.

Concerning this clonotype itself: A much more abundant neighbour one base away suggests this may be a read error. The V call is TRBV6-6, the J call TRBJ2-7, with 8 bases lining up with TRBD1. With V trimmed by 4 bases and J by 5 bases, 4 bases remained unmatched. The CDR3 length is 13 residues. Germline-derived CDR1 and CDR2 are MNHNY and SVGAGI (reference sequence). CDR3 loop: CASSLAGGHEQYF. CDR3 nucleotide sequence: TGTGCCAGCAGTTTGGCAGGGGGCCACGAGCAGTACTTC.

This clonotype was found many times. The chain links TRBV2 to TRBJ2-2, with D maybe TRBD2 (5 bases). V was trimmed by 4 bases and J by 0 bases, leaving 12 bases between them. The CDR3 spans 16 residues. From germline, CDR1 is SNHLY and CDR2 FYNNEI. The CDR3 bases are TGTGCCAGCAGTGTAAGGACTTTCACGAACACCGGGGAGCTGTTTTTT. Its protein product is CASSVRTFTNTGELFF.

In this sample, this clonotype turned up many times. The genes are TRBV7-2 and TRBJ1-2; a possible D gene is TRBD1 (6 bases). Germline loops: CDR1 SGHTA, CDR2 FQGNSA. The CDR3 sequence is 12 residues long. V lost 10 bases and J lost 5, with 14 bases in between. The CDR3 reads CATRSTGYGYTF. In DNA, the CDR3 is TGTGCCACTAGATCCACAGGGTATGGCTACACCTTC.

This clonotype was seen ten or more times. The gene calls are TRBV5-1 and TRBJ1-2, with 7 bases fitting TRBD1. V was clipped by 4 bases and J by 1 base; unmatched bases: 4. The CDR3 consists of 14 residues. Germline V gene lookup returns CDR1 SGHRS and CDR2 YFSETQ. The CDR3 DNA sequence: TGCGCCAGCAGCCGACAGGGAAGTAACTATGGCTACACCTTC. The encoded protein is CASSRQGSNYGYTF.

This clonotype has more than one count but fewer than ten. CDR3 in amino acids: CSGNAGGLVEQFF. The CDR3 bases are TGCAGCGGGAATGCGGGAGGGTTGGTTGAGCAGTTCTTC. The chain links TRBV29-1 to TRBJ2-1; 9 bases are shared with TRBD2. The CDR3 extends over 13 amino acids. CDR1 is SQVTM and CDR2 is ANQGSEA in the germline V gene. The junction had 10 bases not matched to a gene; V was cut back by 7 bases and J by 9 bases.

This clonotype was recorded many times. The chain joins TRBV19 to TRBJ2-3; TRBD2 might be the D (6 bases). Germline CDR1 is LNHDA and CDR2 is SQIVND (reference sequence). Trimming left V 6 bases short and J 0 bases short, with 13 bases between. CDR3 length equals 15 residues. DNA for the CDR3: TGTGCCAGTAGACCATATGCGGGAAGCACAGATACGCAGTATTTT. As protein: CASRPYAGSTDTQYF.

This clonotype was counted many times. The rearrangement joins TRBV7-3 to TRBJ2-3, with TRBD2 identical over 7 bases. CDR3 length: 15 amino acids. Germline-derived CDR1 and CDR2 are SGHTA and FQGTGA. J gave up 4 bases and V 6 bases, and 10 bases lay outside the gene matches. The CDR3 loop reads CASRRTGTTADTQYF. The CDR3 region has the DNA TGTGCCAGCAGACGTACCGGGACTACTGCAGATACGCAGTATTTT.

CDR3 region: CSAAGNYEQYF. The CDR3 nucleotides are TGCAGCGCCGCAGGAAACTACGAGCAGTACTTC. The chain joins TRBV29-1 to TRBJ2-7, with no clear D. Germline assignment: CDR1 SQVTM and CDR2 ANQGSEA. V was cut by 7 bases and J by 3 bases, with 10 bases left in between. The CDR3 runs to 11 residues.

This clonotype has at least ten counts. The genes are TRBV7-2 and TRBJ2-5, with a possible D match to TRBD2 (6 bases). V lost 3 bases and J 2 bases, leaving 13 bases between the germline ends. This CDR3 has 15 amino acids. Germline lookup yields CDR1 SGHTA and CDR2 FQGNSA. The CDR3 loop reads CASSFAGSGQETQYF. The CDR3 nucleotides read TGTGCCAGCAGCTTTGCCGGGAGTGGGCAAGAGACCCAGTACTTC.

This chain's CDR3 is CASIFRGVVNSPLHF. The DNA of the CDR3 is TGTGCCAGCATCTTCCGGGGGGTGGTTAATTCACCCCTCCACTTT. The chain carries TRBV28 and TRBJ1-6; perhaps TRBD1 as D (5 bases). The CDR3 runs to 15 residues. V gave up 7 bases and J gave up 6 bases, with 16 bases separating them. Germline-derived CDR1 and CDR2 are MDHEN and SYDVKM.

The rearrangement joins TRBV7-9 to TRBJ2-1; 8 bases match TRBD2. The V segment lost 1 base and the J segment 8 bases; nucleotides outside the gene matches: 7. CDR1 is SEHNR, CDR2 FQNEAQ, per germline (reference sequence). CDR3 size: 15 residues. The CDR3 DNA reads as TGTGCCAGCAGCTTAGTGGTTAGCGGGAAGGATGAGCAGTTCTTC. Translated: CASSLVVSGKDEQFF.

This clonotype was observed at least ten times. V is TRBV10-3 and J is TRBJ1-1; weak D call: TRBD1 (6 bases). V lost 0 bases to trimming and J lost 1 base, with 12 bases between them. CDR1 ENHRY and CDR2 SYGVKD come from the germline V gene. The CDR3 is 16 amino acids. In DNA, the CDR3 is TGTGCCATCAGTGAGTCGCGGGGGCAGCAGAACACTGAAGCTTTCTTT. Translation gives CAISESRGQQNTEAFF.

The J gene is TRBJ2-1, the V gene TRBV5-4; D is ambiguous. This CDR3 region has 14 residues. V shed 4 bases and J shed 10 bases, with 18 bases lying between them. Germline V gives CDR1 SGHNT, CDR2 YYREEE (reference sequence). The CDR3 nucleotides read TGTGCCAGCAGCCCCCCTACAGCCCCCGGGGAGCAGTTCTTC. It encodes CASSPPTAPGEQFF.

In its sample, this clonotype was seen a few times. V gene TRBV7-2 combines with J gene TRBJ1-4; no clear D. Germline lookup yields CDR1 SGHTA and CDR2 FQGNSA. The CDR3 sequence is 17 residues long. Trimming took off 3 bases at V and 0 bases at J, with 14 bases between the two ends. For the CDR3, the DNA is TGTGCCAGCAGCTTCTTGCCCTGGATTGCAACTAATGAAAAACTGTTTTTT. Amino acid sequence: CASSFLPWIATNEKLFF.

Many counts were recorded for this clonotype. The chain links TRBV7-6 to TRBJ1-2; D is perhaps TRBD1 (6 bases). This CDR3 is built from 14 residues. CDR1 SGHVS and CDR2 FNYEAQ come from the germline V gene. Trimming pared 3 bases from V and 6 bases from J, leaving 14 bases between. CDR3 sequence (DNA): TGTGCCAGCAGCTTGTACACAGGGTTCGATGGCTACACCTTC. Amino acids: CASSLYTGFDGYTF.